This passage covers 8 T cell receptor beta chains from one sample sequenced in a study of blood T cell repertoires in COVID-19. Some clones are missing from TCRdb's copy, which holds only in-frame ones; the method was immunoSEQ multiplex PCR. The data show roughly 230,000 clones, with roughly four fifths seen just once and roughly 7.4% held by the top ten. Sample: peripheral blood. All receptors derive from a woman in her forties or fifties with acute or convalescent COVID-19.

This clone was recorded a few times. The CDR3, as DNA: TGTGCCAGCAGAAAATTTAGTTTTATGCAGGGCCAGGCCGAGCAGTACTTC. Amino acids: CASRKFSFMQGQAEQYF. This chain uses TRBV27 with TRBJ2-7; TRBD1 is a possible D gene (5 bases). The CDR3 sequence is 17 residues long. The V and J ends lost 6 bases and 6 bases respectively, with 27 bases between them. Germline CDR1 is MNHEY and CDR2 is SMNVEV (reference sequence).

V gene TRBV12-3 or TRBV12-4 combines with J gene TRBJ1-2; D possibly corresponds to TRBD1 (5 bases). The CDR3 consists of 12 residues. Trimming pared 6 bases from V and 7 bases from J, leaving 12 bases between. Here the CDR3 DNA reads TGTGCCAGCAGCCTGGGTACAGGTGGCTACACCTTC. Its protein is CASSLGTGGYTF.

This clone was observed a single time. This chain connects TRBV5-1 to TRBJ1-2; TRBD1 might be the D (5 bases). Germline lookup yields CDR1 SGHRS and CDR2 YFSETQ. V lost 4 bases, J lost 4 bases, and 17 bases lay in between. CDR3 size: 15 residues. CDR3 sequence: CASSVRDPGGYGYTF. In nucleotides, the CDR3 is TGCGCCAGCAGCGTTCGGGACCCGGGGGGCTATGGCTACACCTTC.

V and J are TRBV7-9 and TRBJ1-3; 7 bases agree with TRBD1. The CDR3 runs to 14 residues. Germline loops: CDR1 SEHNR, CDR2 FQNEAQ (reference sequence). The V gene end was trimmed by 4 bases and the J gene end by 8 bases; junction bases not matched to a gene: 8. The CDR3 protein is CASSSGRGSDTIYF. CDR3 DNA: TGTGCCAGCAGCTCCGGCAGGGGGTCGGACACCATATATTTT. The variable domain in full, with the rest retrieved from reference TRBV7-9 and TRBJ1-3, is DTGVSQNPRHKITKRGQNVTFRCDPISEHNRLYWYRQTLGQGPEFLTYFQNEAQLEKSRLLSDRFSAERPKGSFSTLEIQRTEQGDSAMYLCASSSGRGSDTIYFGEGSWLTVV.

The gene calls are TRBV5-6 and TRBJ2-1, with 10 bases that match TRBD2. The CDR3 is 17 amino acids. Germline-derived CDR1 and CDR2 are SGHDT and YYEEEE. The ends lost 5 bases at V and 0 bases at J; junction bases unmatched: 8. The CDR3 nucleotides read TGTGCCAGCAGGAGGCGACTAGCGGGCAGCTCCTACAATGAGCAGTTCTTC. Residues: CASRRRLAGSSYNEQFF.

The genes are TRBV19 and TRBJ1-2; TRBD1 agrees at 7 bases. Germline V lookup: CDR1 LNHDA, CDR2 SQIVND (reference sequence). Trimming removed 5 bases from V and 3 bases from J; junction bases left unmatched: 6. This CDR3 comprises 14 residues. Written as DNA, the CDR3 is TGTGCCAGTAGTCCTCAAGGGGGCGACTATGGCTACACCTTC. It is translated as CASSPQGGDYGYTF.

The V and J genes are TRBV21-1 and TRBJ2-7; the table's D call of TRBD1 was not tested on the DNA. TRBV21-1 is a listed pseudogene. The CDR3 is 16 residues long. The CDR3 sequence: CASSKRLQVPSYEQYF. The CDR3 DNA follows: TGTGCCAGCAGCAAGAGATTACAGGTTCCTTCCTACGAGCAGTACTTC.

The chain has TRBV2 and TRBJ2-7; D is ambiguous. CDR3 length: 13 amino acids. CDR1 is SNHLY and CDR2 is FYNNEI in the germline V gene. Trimming took off 4 bases at V and 1 base at J, with 8 bases between the two ends. CDR3 in DNA: TGTGCCAGCAGTGTGACTTTGTCCTACGAGCAGTACTTC. Translation gives CASSVTLSYEQYF.